This TCR beta chain was identified during a study of shared clonotypes between healthy human individuals (dated by TCRdb to the early 2020s). About the investigation overall: Three men and two women, aged 18 to 49 years, made up the cohort. For each donor, three plates each were used for CD4 naive and CD4 memory, two plates were used for CD8 naive, and one plate was used for CD8 memory. To estimate repertoire size and how much clonotypes are shared between individuals, the study performed deep sequencing of blood TCR repertoires from five healthy adults. Different laboratories and diverse techniques were used to prepare libraries and sequence TCR repertoires, to increase sequencing depth and limit assay-specific biases. Between about 0.8 and 8.9 billion PBMCs per donor were obtained by leukapheresis. Points the paper makes about the study in general: Because the study included a small number of donors, the genetic and exposure-history diversity represented was limited. Sampling was restricted to blood, and TCR repertoires in tissues likely differ from the TCR repertoires found in blood. Based on pairwise subsampling, the degree of clonotype sharing among donors was expected to be affected by sequencing depth. Across four donors, approximately 4.9% of naive CD4, roughly 3.8% of naive CD8, 2% to 2.5% of memory CD4, and around 0.4% of memory CD8 clonotypes were shared. Higher generation probabilities were observed for clonotypes shared by all four sorted-subset donors than for non-shared clonotypes. Larger estimated clonotype richness was generally found for naive subsets than for memory subsets. Even with the large sequencing depth, rarefaction of the sorted-subset datasets indicated that sequencing was incomplete.

This clone was seen just once. There is no known antigen for this receptor. Base-call qualities are not available, and no considerably larger clone is one nucleotide away. CDR1 and CDR2 are drawn from the germline V gene: MDHEN, SYDVKM. V gives up 6 bases and J gives up 5 bases, and the segment between their germline ends measures 19 bases. There are 15 amino acids in the CDR3, from cysteine to phenylalanine inclusive. Only the CDR3 DNA is retained, 45 bases long and in frame from the first base. Using the deep immunoSEQ assay, TCR CDR3 regions were amplified from genomic DNA by multiplex PCR. Genomic DNA extracted from each cell subset was distributed evenly over all wells of several immunoSEQ 96-well plates, and each plate served as one replicate. For sorted subsets, roughly 200 ng genomic DNA, equal to tens of thousands of T cell genomes, was loaded into each replicate PCR. The purified libraries were quantified using a Qubit 3.0 fluorometer, sized with a Bioanalyzer 2100, and then quantified again using the KAPA Library Quantification kit. Every immunoSEQ 96-well plate was sequenced on a separate single-read 150-cycle Illumina NextSeq 550 flow cell. The paper's processing steps were these. Because the immunoSEQ output held only junctional sequences and lacked quality scores, the filtering could not match the filtering applied to full-length reads. To assign V/J genes and CDR3, sequences were annotated using PyIR, a Python wrapper for IgBLAST v1.9, with IMGT germline references. Reads were removed for weak V/J assignments (E-value above 1e-6), missing CDR3, stop codons, out-of-frame junctions, or ambiguous translated residues. V3J clonotypes were defined by identical inferred V gene, J gene, and CDR3 amino acid sequence. Percentage overlap between repertoires was computed as shared unique clonotypes divided by the size of the smaller repertoire. Repertoire richness was assessed with RTK rarefaction, the Chao1 estimator, and Recon v2.1 estimates of unobserved clonotypes. For all TCRbeta clonotypes obtained by the gDNA method from four donors, generation probabilities were computed with OLGA. TCRdb re-hosts the immuneACCESS table, in-frame sequences only. Its copies lack some clones; in the studies checked, an unresolved V gene accounts for under half of them, and the cause for the rest is not known. From that table come the V and J calls and clone size; the DNA was used to work out D and trimming. The table for this sample lists roughly 570,000 clones; roughly 98% of them were counted only once. The ten largest clones take up 0.3% of the sample.

For the CD8 naive samples, CD45RO-negative cells were positively selected for CCR7, yielding a CD45RA+CCR7+ population from which TemRA cells were excluded. The donors were healthy, HIV-negative adults with no recently reported acute infections or vaccinations. Every donor was a Caucasian adult living in Nashville, Tennessee, USA. Blood was collected by leukapheresis, and PBMCs were isolated by Ficoll-Histopaque density gradient centrifugation and then cryopreserved in liquid nitrogen vapor phase. Purity and quantity of every magnetically sorted T cell population were checked by analytical flow cytometry. Genomic DNA was isolated from every sorted fraction and measured by UV absorbance on a Nanodrop 2000c.

The chain was built from TRBV28 and TRBJ2-5; a tentative D match to TRBD1 spans 5 bases. Sequencing used naive CD8+ T cells sorted from blood. Read against the paper, the sample's cell subset or site label means: CD45RA+CCR7+. This receptor was identified in a young man in good health. The encoded CDR3 is CASRPPGSGRETQYF. The nucleotide sequence reads TGTGCCAGCAGGCCTCCAGGGTCCGGCCGGGAGACCCAGTACTTC.